One sample yielded the 31 T cell receptor beta chains listed below, sequenced in a study of T-cell reconstitution after alpha-beta-depleted transplantation in children (dated by TCRdb to the mid-2010s). Libraries were prepared through PCR. Sequencing used an Illumina HiSeq 2500. Molecular barcoding was employed in the preparation of TCR libraries, with unique molecular identifiers being used to normalize TCRbeta repertoire quantification. TCRdb applied fastp at Q25 and MiXCR to the public reads, then kept only in-frame beta chains. Identical CDR3 proteins give one entry, which carries the most common genes and DNA. The sample yields approximately 590,000 distinct CDR3 sequences; about 10% were counted once. Less than 5% of the sample goes to the ten largest clones. The material was PBMCs from the stem cell graft donor, obtained from the stem cell graft. These receptors were obtained from a human donor who donated a stem cell graft to a child with acute myeloid leukemia.

There are a few counts of this clonotype. CDR3 DNA sequence: TGCAGTGCTAGAGATAATACAGAGACCCAGTACTTC. Residues: CSARDNTETQYF. This chain joins TRBV20-1 and TRBJ2-5, with D unresolved. Germline V lookup: CDR1 DFQATT, CDR2 SNEGSKA (reference sequence). There are 12 residues in the CDR3. V shed 0 bases and J shed 4 bases, with 6 bases lying between them.

This clonotype was counted at least ten times. Germline and junction disagree at one end, which may indicate a read error. This CDR3 reads CASSVAAQDTQYF. DNA for the CDR3: TGTGCTAGCAGCGTAGCGGCTCAAGATACGCAGTATTTT. This chain connects TRBV7-7 to TRBJ2-3, with a tentative D call TRBD2 (6 bases). Germline CDR1 is SSHAT and CDR2 is FNYEAQ (reference sequence). This CDR3 is built from 13 residues.

This chain uses TRBV7-9 with TRBJ2-1, with D perhaps matching TRBD1 or TRBD2 (5 bases each). Germline loops: CDR1 SEHNR, CDR2 FQNEAQ (reference sequence). The CDR3 consists of 14 residues. Trimming took off 2 bases at V and 8 bases at J, with 13 bases between the two ends. CDR3: CASSLRLQEDEQFF. CDR3 bases: TGTGCCAGCAGCTTACGATTACAGGAGGATGAGCAGTTCTTC.

CDR3 sequence: CASSQDMRLDEQYF. Here the CDR3 DNA reads TGTGCCAGCAGCCAAGATATGCGACTGGACGAGCAGTACTTC. V is TRBV14 and J is TRBJ2-7; the D is unclear. The germline CDR1 and CDR2 sequences are SGHDN and FVKESK. The V and J ends lost 0 bases and 5 bases respectively, with 11 bases between them. This CDR3 contains 14 residues.

The sample holds a few counts of this clonotype. V usage is TRBV30 and J usage is TRBJ2-1, with D possibly TRBD2 on 6 matching bases. The CDR3 is 13 residues long. Germline CDR1 GTSNPN, CDR2 SVGIG (reference sequence). V was shortened by 0 bases and J by 8 bases, with 11 bases between the two germline ends. The CDR3 here is CAWSVRGEDEQFF. The CDR3 nucleotides are TGTGCCTGGAGTGTACGCGGGGAAGATGAGCAGTTCTTC. Drawing the rest from reference TRBV30 and TRBJ2-1, the complete variable domain is SQTIHQWPATLVQPVGSPLSLECTVEGTSNPNLYWYRQAAGRGLQLLFYSVGIGQISSEVPQNLSASRPQDRQFILSSKKLLLSDSGFYLCAWSVRGEDEQFFGPGTRLTVL.

This clonotype was seen ten or more times. The chain carries TRBV20-1 and TRBJ2-1; 13 bases fit TRBD2. The V gene's germline CDR1 is DFQATT and CDR2 SNEGSKA (reference sequence). The CDR3 covers 14 residues. The V segment lost 6 bases and the J segment 12 bases; nucleotides outside the gene matches: 11. CDR3 loop: CSARGLAGSPGQFF. The CDR3 nucleotides read TGCAGTGCGAGGGGACTAGCGGGATCCCCGGGGCAGTTCTTC.

The genes are TRBV5-1 and TRBJ2-1; 9 bases are shared with TRBD2. V lost 0 bases to trimming and J lost 5 bases; unmatched junction nucleotides: 15. CDR1 SGHRS and CDR2 YFSETQ come from the germline V gene. The CDR3 sequence is 19 residues long. The DNA for the CDR3 is TGCGCCAGCAGCTTGGGGGCGGGAGGGCTCTCTTATCCAAACAATGAGCAGTTCTTC. This translates into CASSLGAGGLSYPNNEQFF.

This clonotype was seen a handful of times. This chain uses TRBV7-9 with TRBJ2-7; 7 bases are shared with TRBD2. Trimming removed 3 bases from V and 3 bases from J; junction bases left unmatched: 5. The CDR3 is 14 amino acids. Germline V gene sequence: CDR1 SEHNR, CDR2 FQNEAQ (reference sequence). As DNA, the CDR3 is TGTGCCAGCAGCTTTCTCACGGGAGGCTACGAGCAGTACTTC. Translating it yields CASSFLTGGYEQYF.

This rearrangement joins TRBV20-1 to TRBJ1-1, with a possible D match to TRBD1 (5 bases). V lost 5 bases to trimming and J lost 4 bases, with 17 bases between them. The CDR3 loop spans 14 amino acids. Germline V gene lookup returns CDR1 DFQATT and CDR2 SNEGSKA (reference sequence). The CDR3 sequence is CSARGLPGGTEAFF. The CDR3 DNA reads TGCAGTGCTCGCGGACTCCCCGGGGGCACTGAAGCTTTCTTT.

This clonotype has a count of ten or more. The chain carries TRBV6-1 and TRBJ1-5; TRBD1 matches 7 bases. This CDR3 has 14 amino acids. Per the germline V gene, CDR1 is MNHNS and CDR2 is SASEGT. V was clipped by 8 bases and J by 6 bases; unmatched bases: 10. The CDR3 loop is CASERTGVAQPQHF. The CDR3 DNA is TGTGCCAGCGAGAGAACAGGGGTAGCTCAGCCCCAGCATTTT.

Many counts were recorded for this clonotype. The chain joins TRBV7-2 to TRBJ2-1, with 10 bases identical to TRBD2. The germline V gene has CDR1 SGHTA and CDR2 FQGNSA. The CDR3 consists of 16 residues. Trimming cost V 1 base and J 7 bases; bases outside gene matches: 7. The CDR3 bases are TGTGCCAGCAGCTTAGGTCGTCTAGCGGGAGTAAATGAGCAGTTCTTC. Translation: CASSLGRLAGVNEQFF.

The sample holds many counts of this clonotype. The chain links TRBV7-3 to TRBJ2-2, with no clear D. CDR3 length equals 14 residues. Germline V CDR1 and CDR2: SGHTA, FQGTGA. Trimming shortened V by 2 bases and J by 6 bases, and 10 bases separated the two germline ends. CDR3 DNA: TGTGCCAGCAGCTTAGCCCCTATGGCCGGGGAGCTGTTTTTT. This gives the protein CASSLAPMAGELFF.

This sequence joins TRBV12-3 or TRBV12-4 and TRBJ2-6, with D possibly being TRBD1 (6 bases). V lost 5 bases, J lost 2 bases, and 16 bases lay in between. CDR3 size: 17 residues. CDR3 bases: TGTGCCAGCAGTATCAACAGGGTCTTTACTGGGGCCAACGTCCTGACTTTC. Amino acids: CASSINRVFTGANVLTF.

V and J are TRBV19 and TRBJ1-5; TRBD1 agrees at 9 bases. The CDR3 is 14 residues long. V gave up 6 bases and J gave up 10 bases; unmatched junction bases: 10. Germline CDR1 is LNHDA and CDR2 is SQIVND (reference sequence). CDR3 sequence: CASRTGTGSPPQHF. The CDR3 DNA reads TGTGCCAGTAGGACCGGGACAGGGTCCCCACCCCAGCATTTT.

In its sample, this clonotype was seen many times. This chain connects TRBV29-1 to TRBJ2-7, with D tentatively TRBD1 (6 bases). The CDR3 is 13 amino acids. Germline CDR1 reads SQVTM; CDR2 reads ANQGSEA. V was trimmed by 4 bases and J by 3 bases, leaving 13 bases between them. The CDR3 sequence is CSVVSGAYYEQYF. CDR3 nucleotides: TGCAGCGTTGTGTCAGGGGCTTACTACGAGCAGTACTTC.

This clonotype was detected a few times. The rearrangement joins TRBV5-5 to TRBJ1-4, with D unclear. The CDR3 sequence is 15 residues long. V lost 4 bases and J lost 3, with 13 bases in between. The V gene's germline CDR1 is SGHKS and CDR2 YYEKEE (reference sequence). The CDR3 DNA reads as TGTGCCAGCAGCATACAACAGCGGCCTAATGAAAAACTGTTTTTT. Translation: CASSIQQRPNEKLFF. Filled out from reference TRBV5-5 and TRBJ1-4, the complete variable domain reads DAGVTQSPTHLIKTRGQQVTLRCSPISGHKSVSWYQQVLGQGPQFIFQYYEKEERGRGNFPDRFSARQFPNYSSELNVNALLLGDSALYLCASSIQQRPNEKLFFGSGTQLSVL.

This clonotype was recorded a few times. The chain combines TRBV7-2 with TRBJ2-3; D gene unclear. The CDR3 extends over 13 amino acids. V was pared by 5 bases and J by 6 bases, with 12 bases between. Germline CDR1 is SGHTA and CDR2 is FQGNSA. In DNA form, the CDR3 reads TGTGCCAGCAGCCCCGATTACCCGGATACGCAGTATTTT. This codes for CASSPDYPDTQYF.

This clonotype was seen a handful of times. The V call is TRBV7-9, the J call TRBJ2-7; D perhaps matches TRBD2 (6 bases). Germline CDR1 is SEHNR and CDR2 is FQNEAQ (reference sequence). Between the trimmed V and J ends, which lost 6 bases and 6 bases, there was a span of 18 bases. This CDR3 is built from 14 residues. The CDR3 sequence is CASSTPWGLSEQYF. The CDR3 DNA follows: TGTGCCAGCAGTACCCCATGGGGACTCAGCGAGCAGTACTTC.

This clonotype was counted at least ten times. This chain links TRBV11-3 with TRBJ2-1; no clear D gene. The CDR3 runs 13 residues. CDR1 and CDR2 from the germline V gene are SGHNT and YENEEA. The V and J ends lost 0 bases and 4 bases respectively, with 4 bases between them. CDR3 region: CASSLEQYNEQFF. The CDR3 nucleotides are TGTGCCAGCAGCTTAGAGCAGTACAATGAGCAGTTCTTC.

The table lists this clonotype with many counts. DNA for the CDR3: TGCAGCGTCGTTCCGGGACTCCTAACCTACGAGCAGTACTTC. It codes for CSVVPGLLTYEQYF. This chain connects TRBV29-1 to TRBJ2-7, with D perhaps matching TRBD2 (6 bases). Germline V gene data show CDR1 as SQVTM and CDR2 as ANQGSEA. CDR3 length equals 14 residues. The V end was cut by 6 bases, the J end by 2 bases, with 17 bases between.

The chain combines TRBV5-5 with TRBJ2-7; 12 bases map to TRBD2. Germline values: CDR1 SGHKS, CDR2 YYEKEE (reference sequence). V shed 0 bases, J shed 9 bases, and the junction held 7 bases outside the gene matches. This CDR3 has 15 amino acids. CDR3 protein: CASSLGLAGVNRQYF. The CDR3 DNA reads TGTGCCAGCAGCTTGGGACTAGCGGGAGTAAATCGGCAGTACTTC. Complete variable domain (other parts from reference TRBV5-5 and TRBJ2-7): DAGVTQSPTHLIKTRGQQVTLRCSPISGHKSVSWYQQVLGQGPQFIFQYYEKEERGRGNFPDRFSARQFPNYSSELNVNALLLGDSALYLCASSLGLAGVNRQYFGPGTRLTVT.

In this sample, this clonotype turned up a few times. As DNA, the CDR3 is TGCAGTGCTATAAGGGAAATAATCAATGAGCAGTTCTTC. Translated: CSAIREIINEQFF. This chain connects TRBV20-1 to TRBJ2-1; D remains ambiguous. V was pared by 4 bases and J by 6 bases, with 13 bases between. Germline V CDR1 and CDR2: DFQATT, SNEGSKA (reference sequence). The CDR3 runs to 13 residues.

About this clonotype itself: This may stem from a read error, because a much larger clone lies one nucleotide away. The CDR3: CASSRAAGKGASYEQYF. Here the CDR3 DNA reads TGTGCCAGCAGTCGGGCGGCAGGGAAGGGCGCTTCCTACGAGCAGTACTTC. The chain uses TRBV27 and TRBJ2-7, with a possible D match to TRBD1 (5 bases). Germline V lookup: CDR1 MNHEY, CDR2 SMNVEV (reference sequence). The length of the CDR3 is 17 residues. With 5 bases removed from V and 1 base from J, the gap between germline ends came to 21 bases.

This rearrangement joins TRBV20-1 to TRBJ2-2; D is possibly TRBD2 (5 bases). This CDR3 is 14 amino acids long. Trimming cost V 6 bases and J 2 bases, with 13 bases left between them. Germline V gives CDR1 DFQATT, CDR2 SNEGSKA (reference sequence). The CDR3 loop is CSARADTNTGELFF. CDR3 coding DNA: TGCAGTGCGAGGGCCGACACAAACACCGGGGAGCTGTTTTTT.

The table lists this clonotype with a few counts. The chain links TRBV5-1 to TRBJ1-1, with 7 bases identical to TRBD1. Germline values: CDR1 SGHRS, CDR2 YFSETQ. This CDR3 region has 13 residues. The V and J ends lost 9 bases and 3 bases, in that order; junction bases with no gene match: 8. CDR3 sequence (DNA): TGCGCCACAAGACAGGGTAGGGACACTGAAGCTTTCTTT. It codes for CATRQGRDTEAFF. The entire variable domain, with the rest obtained from reference TRBV5-1 and TRBJ1-1, is as follows: KAGVTQTPRYLIKTRGQQVTLSCSPISGHRSVSWYQQTPGQGLQFLFEYFSETQRNKGNFPGRFSGRQFSNSRSEMNVSTLELGDSALYLCATRQGRDTEAFFGQGTRLTVV.

This clonotype has at least ten counts. The chain employs TRBV24-1 and TRBJ2-3, with D perhaps matching TRBD2 (6 bases). Germline V lookup: CDR1 KGHDR, CDR2 SFDVKD. The CDR3 runs 14 residues. Trimming cost V 9 bases and J 1 base, with 13 bases left between them. CDR3: CATEIPSGTDTQYF. The CDR3 bases are TGTGCCACCGAGATTCCTAGCGGCACAGATACGCAGTATTTT.

This chain joins TRBV2 and TRBJ1-1; the D gene is possibly TRBD1 (5 bases). Looked up from germline, CDR1 is SNHLY and CDR2 is FYNNEI. This CDR3 contains 10 residues. The V end was cut by 6 bases, the J end by 7 bases, with 6 bases between. The CDR3 is CASRTVEAFF. The CDR3 coding sequence is TGTGCCAGCAGGACAGTTGAAGCTTTCTTT.

V and J are TRBV29-1 and TRBJ1-2, with D perhaps TRBD1 (5 bases). V was trimmed by 3 bases and J by 6 bases, leaving 11 bases between them. The CDR3 is 12 residues long. In germline, CDR1 is SQVTM, CDR2 ANQGSEA. The CDR3 nucleotides read TGCAGCGTTGACACAGGCTCGCATGGCTACACCTTC. Translation gives CSVDTGSHGYTF.

There are a few counts of this clonotype. The chain couples TRBV7-2 to TRBJ2-5; 8 bases map to TRBD2. The germline gives CDR1 SGHTA, CDR2 FQGNSA. This CDR3 has 16 amino acids. The trim removed 6 bases at V and 2 bases at J, leaving 11 bases unmatched. The DNA of the CDR3 is TGTGCCAGCAGTTGGGTCACTAGCGGCACTCAAGAGACCCAGTACTTC. This codes for CASSWVTSGTQETQYF.

This clonotype was seen many times. J is TRBJ1-4 and V is TRBV7-9; possible D gene TRBD1, 5 bases. CDR1 is SEHNR, CDR2 FQNEAQ, per germline (reference sequence). The V gene lost 5 bases and the J gene lost 6 bases, with 13 bases spanning the gap. CDR3 size: 14 residues. DNA for the CDR3: TGTGCCAGCAGCCCCCGGGACTTGGATGAAAAACTGTTTTTT. Translating gives CASSPRDLDEKLFF.

This clonotype has ten or more counts. DNA for the CDR3: TGTGCCAGCAGAAAAATGGGGCCTCACGGGGAGCTGTTTTTT. This gives the protein CASRKMGPHGELFF. V and J are TRBV12-3 or TRBV12-4 and TRBJ2-2; perhaps TRBD1 as D (5 bases). The CDR3 extends over 14 amino acids. The V gene lost 6 bases and the J gene lost 7 bases, with 15 bases spanning the gap.